This section outlines one T cell receptor beta chain sequence together with its context. Its antigen is not known. The data derive from a study of cytomegalovirus exposure and HLA in healthy donors. On the study more broadly: In a previous analysis, 110 million or so unique TCR beta sequences were found from 150 million to 200 million T cells. Whole-study findings and limits: Rarity characterized most TCR sequences, yet some public TCRs appeared in many donors.

A multiplex PCR was run with 60 Vbeta primers and 13 Jbeta primers. Some clones are missing from TCRdb's copy, which holds only in-frame ones; the method was immunoSEQ multiplex PCR. Among 85,000 to 110,000 clones, 76% were seen once, and the ten largest hold 10%. The TCR sequence derives from a woman younger than 30 in good health and CMV-seropositive. Source material: PBMCs.

Here the CDR3 reads CASSPGLAELKSYNEQFF. CDR3 DNA: TGTGCCAGCAGCCCGGGACTAGCGGAACTAAAGTCCTACAATGAGCAGTTCTTC. The chain combines TRBV11-3 with TRBJ2-1, with 11 bases identical to TRBD2. CDR1 SGHNT and CDR2 YENEEA come from the germline V gene. The CDR3 length is 18 residues. The V segment lost 5 bases and the J segment 1 base; nucleotides outside the gene matches: 10.